This T cell receptor (beta chain) is from a study of T cells after posttransplantation cyclophosphamide. As concerns this clone: Its specificity is not known.

The trim removed 3 bases at V and 2 bases at J, leaving 3 bases unmatched. CDR3 size: 14 residues. Germline V gene lookup returns CDR1 SGHRS and CDR2 YFSETQ. Study-wide findings and caveats: After PTCy, TRB diversity resembled that of CNI/methotrexate controls.

TCRdb keeps only in-frame clones here, not all; method: immunoSEQ multiplex PCR. There are more than 6,500 clones in the sample; under 95% occur only once, and around 13% lies in the top ten. Busulfan-fludarabine conditioning, marrow transplant, and cyclophosphamide on days +3 and +4 were administered. The chain carries TRBV5-1 and TRBJ2-5, with 8 bases identical to TRBD2. The TCR comes from a female patient aged 50-65 years who received an allogeneic stem cell transplant from a related donor, was CMV-positive, and had no GVHD. Some T cells may trace back to the graft donor. Sequenced material: PBMCs, taken around 1,400 days after allogeneic stem cell transplant with posttransplant cyclophosphamide. This CDR3 reads CASSSGGGQETQYF. The CDR3 bases are TGCGCCAGCAGCTCGGGGGGGGGACAAGAGACCCAGTACTTC.